This T cell receptor beta chain appears in the sequencing data of a study of T cell responses to AZD1222 COVID-19 vaccine. The method was immunoSEQ multiplex PCR; TCRdb's version includes in-frame clones alone and lacks a portion of them. Of about 160,000 clones in the sample, 88% were seen once. Study-level points and caveats: Baseline seropositivity occurred in only 5 to 7 AZD1222 recipients. There were mostly white British donors and more females than males, and clonal diversity was possibly underestimated.

A remark on this clone: Its specificity is not known.

V lost 4 bases, J lost 6 bases, and 4 bases stayed unmatched. CDR1 LGHDT and CDR2 YNNKEL come from the germline V gene (reference sequence). This CDR3 has 15 residues. The source material was peripheral blood, sampled 28 days after the second AZD1222 dose. This sequence originates from an adult who received the AZD1222 COVID-19 vaccine. The chain is built from TRBV3-1 (or the pseudogene TRBV3-2) and TRBJ2-1; the match to TRBD2 covers 12 bases. The DNA of the CDR3 is TGTGCCAGCAGCCTCGCTAGCGGGGGGGCCAATGAGCAGTTCTTC. Translated, it gives CASSLASGGANEQFF.